A selection of T cell receptor beta chains follows, all from one sample in a study of OX40 agonist ivuxolimab in advanced cancers. Sequencing was performed with immunoSEQ multiplex PCR; in TCRdb, only in-frame clones are kept and a portion is missing. The sample lists 90,000 or so clones, about 90% occurring once. Sample: CD4+ or CD8+ T cells sorted from blood, taken in a trial of the OX40 agonist ivuxolimab. The receptors originated from an adult with an advanced solid tumor such as melanoma, head and neck, liver or kidney cancer. The CDR3 runs from the conserved cysteine through the conserved F or W. D genes are given only for firm matches. Clone size is given for some rows only: seen once, a few or many times, or a class if the clone is expanded.

J | D | size | V | DNA | CDR3
TRBJ1-1 | NA | NA | TRBV5-4 | TGTGCCAGCAGCCCTGACATGTTTTTTGAAGCTTTCTTT | CASSPDMFFEAFF
TRBJ1-2 | NA | NA | TRBV12-2 | TGTGCAAGTCGCAGAGTGCGGACACGAAAGACCTATGGCTACACCTTC | CASRRVRTRKTYGYTF
TRBJ2-3 | TRBD1 | NA | TRBV28 | TGTGCCAGCAGCATCCTCAAGGGACAGGGGCCAGATACGCAGTATTTT | CASSILKGQGPDTQYF
TRBJ1-2 | NA | NA | TRBV5-1 | TGCGCCAGCAGCTTGGGGGCAGGGAATAACTATGGCTACACCTTC | CASSLGAGNNYGYTF
TRBJ2-7 | TRBD1 | once | TRBV11-3 | TGTGCCAGCAGCACGGACAGGGGTGTCGAGCAGTACTTC | CASSTDRGVEQYF
TRBJ1-5 | TRBD1 | once | TRBV28 | TGTGCCAGCAGTTTGAAGACAGGGTGGAGCAATCAGCCCCAGCATTTT | CASSLKTGWSNQPQHF
TRBJ2-7 | TRBD2 | NA | TRBV27 | TGTGCCAGCAGTTTAACAGGGAGGAGACTAGCGGAATACGAGCAGTACTTC | CASSLTGRRLAEYEQYF
TRBJ2-1 | TRBD2 | NA | TRBV9 | TGTGCCAGCAGCAAAATACCCATCGCCGGGACTAGGATACGCGATGAGCAGTTCTTC | CASSKIPIAGTRIRDEQFF
TRBJ2-1 | NA | NA | TRBV30 | TGTGCCTGGAGTGTACCTGGGGGTTCTCGGTACAATGAGCAGTTCTTC | CAWSVPGGSRYNEQFF
TRBJ2-1 | TRBD2 | NA | TRBV28 | TGTGCCAGCACCCGGACTAGCCAAAGGAGCTCCTACAATGAGCAGTTCTTC | CASTRTSQRSSYNEQFF
TRBJ2-3 | NA | NA | TRBV9 | TGTGCCAGCAGCCCCAAAGGGGGGCGGACAGATACGCAGTATTTT | CASSPKGGRTDTQYF
TRBJ1-4 | NA | NA | TRBV7-9 | TGTGCCAGCAGCCAGACCTACGGGGGATGGGAAAAACTGTTTTTT | CASSQTYGGWEKLFF
TRBJ2-2 | NA | NA | TRBV18 | TGTGCCAGCTCACCACGCCGGGACCCTGGTCGTGACACCGGGGAGCTGTTTTTT | CASSPRRDPGRDTGELFF
TRBJ1-5 | NA | NA | TRBV30 | TGTGCCTGGAGTGATACCCGAAATCAGCCCCAGCATTTT | CAWSDTRNQPQHF
TRBJ2-5 | TRBD2 | NA | TRBV7-2 | TGTGCCAGCAGTCTCGGGGCGGGAGAGGGAGAGACCCAGTACTTC | CASSLGAGEGETQYF
TRBJ2-3 | NA | few | TRBV20-1 | TGCAGTGCTAGCCCCGAGGGTACGCAGTATTTT | CSASPEGTQYF
TRBJ2-1 | TRBD2 | NA | TRBV4-2 | TGTGCCAGCAGCCTTCAGGAGCGGGGCTCCTACAATGAGCAGTTCTTC | CASSLQERGSYNEQFF
TRBJ2-1 | NA | NA | TRBV30 | TGTGCCTCCGCGACTAGATGGTCCTACAATGAGCAGTTCTTC | CASATRWSYNEQFF
TRBJ1-2 | TRBD1 | NA | TRBV11-2 | TGTGCCAGCAGCCGGGACAGGGACTATGGCTACACCTTC | CASSRDRDYGYTF
TRBJ2-2 | NA | NA | TRBV27 | TGTGCCAGCAGTTTATCTGGCGGCTCCGGGGAGCTGTTTTTT | CASSLSGGSGELFF
TRBJ2-3 | NA | once | TRBV19 | TGTGCCAGTACCATACGGGGGTATTCAGATACGCAGTATTTT | CASTIRGYSDTQYF
TRBJ2-7 | NA | NA | TRBV5-1 | TGCGCCAGCAGCCCCCAGGGAGGTAGCCACTACGAGCAGTACTTC | CASSPQGGSHYEQYF
TRBJ2-2 | NA | once | TRBV30 | TGTGCCTGGCGTCTCATGAACACCGGGGAGCTGTTTTTT | CAWRLMNTGELFF
TRBJ2-1 | TRBD2 | NA | TRBV7-8 | TGTGCCAGCAGCACCTATGGGACTAGCGGGGGAGGTACCTACAATGAGCAGTTCTTC | CASSTYGTSGGGTYNEQFF